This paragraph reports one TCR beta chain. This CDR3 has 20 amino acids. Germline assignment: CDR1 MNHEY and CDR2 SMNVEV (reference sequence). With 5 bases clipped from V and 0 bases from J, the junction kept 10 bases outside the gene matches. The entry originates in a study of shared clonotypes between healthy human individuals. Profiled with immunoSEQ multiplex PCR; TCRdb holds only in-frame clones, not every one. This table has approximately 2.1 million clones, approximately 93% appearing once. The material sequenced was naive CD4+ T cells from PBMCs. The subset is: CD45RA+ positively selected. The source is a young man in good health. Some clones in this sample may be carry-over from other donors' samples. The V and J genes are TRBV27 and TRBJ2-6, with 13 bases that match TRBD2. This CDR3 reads CASSLVGLAGETSGANVLTF. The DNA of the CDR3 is TGTGCCAGCAGTCTTGTAGGACTAGCGGGAGAAACCTCTGGGGCCAACGTCCTGACTTTC.